This T cell receptor beta chain was observed in a study of Ad26.COV2.S vaccination and SARS-CoV-2 variants. Background on the study: Once or twice, 56 days apart, Ad26.COV2.S was delivered intramuscularly.

The germline V gene encodes CDR1 SGDLS and CDR2 YYNGEE. The J segment lost 0 bases and the V segment lost 1 base, leaving 3 bases of the junction unmatched. The CDR3 has 16 residues. Worth noting for this clone: What it recognizes is unknown.

Only in-frame clones appear in the TCRdb table, and some are missing; sequencing was by immunoSEQ multiplex PCR. Here the sample spans 350,000 to 550,000 clones, about 88% being singletons. Study-wide points: Once vaccination had occurred, spike-specific CD8+ and CD4+ T cell responses reportedly showed substantial breadth.

Indicated treatment: about 20 received Ad26.COV2.S at low or high dose, single or two shots; about 5 received placebo; per-sample allocation not given. Samples analyzed were those drawn on day 63 after the first vaccine or placebo injection. The receptor was derived from a person aged 18-60 years who received the Ad26.COV2.S COVID-19 vaccine or a placebo. J is TRBJ2-2 and V is TRBV9, with TRBD1 identical over 7 bases. This material consisted of peripheral blood, taken in a trial of Ad26.COV2.S vaccine versus placebo. The chain's CDR3 is CASSVTGAANTGELFF. The CDR3 DNA is TGTGCCAGCAGCGTAACAGGGGCCGCGAACACCGGGGAGCTGTTTTTT.